A selection of T cell receptor beta chains follows, all from one sample in a study of identical twins. TCRdb passed the 5' RACE reads through MiXCR, listing each CDR3 protein once. This table has around 680,000 distinct CDR3 sequences, 8.5% to 9% appearing once. Another study also made use of these data, one on yellow fever vaccine responses in identical twins.

Sequencing used PBMCs. The origin of the receptors is a woman younger than 30 in good health. Both conserved end residues are part of each CDR3. The D gene is left open where the match is weak. The size field is filled for only some rows; it gives once, few, many or a size class.

j_call | d_call | clone_size | v_call | cdr3_nt | cdr3_aa
TRBJ2-7 | TRBD1 | many | TRBV5-1 | TGCGCCAGCAGCTTGGCCACAGGGGGGACCTCCTACGAGCAGTACTTC | CASSLATGGTSYEQYF
TRBJ2-7 | TRBD2 | - | TRBV7-2 | TGTGCCAGCAGCTTAGGTTCTAGCGGTACCTACGAGCAGTACTTC | CASSLGSSGTYEQYF
TRBJ2-6 | - | few | TRBV27 | TGTGCCAGCAGCCAGTCCTACTCTGGGGCCAACGTCCTGACTTTC | CASSQSYSGANVLTF
TRBJ2-5 | - | - | TRBV7-9 | TGTGCCAGCAGCCCCGGCGTCCGCGACTCAAGAGAGACCCAGTACTTC | CASSPGVRDSRETQYF
TRBJ2-3 | TRBD2 | - | TRBV12-5 | TGTGCTAGTGGTTTCCTGCTAGCGGGAGTTCCAGATACGCAGTATTTT | CASGFLLAGVPDTQYF
TRBJ1-5 | - | - | TRBV20-1 | TGCAGTGCTTTTGCCGAGTATAGCAATCAGCCCCAGCATTTT | CSAFAEYSNQPQHF
TRBJ2-7 | - | many | TRBV5-1 | TGCGCCAGCAGCTTATCGGGGCCCTACTACGAGCAGTACTTC | CASSLSGPYYEQYF
TRBJ2-2 | - | few | TRBV6-1 | TGTGCCACGATCAGGGGATTGGGGTACGCCGGGGAGCTGTTTTTT | CATIRGLGYAGELFF
TRBJ2-7 | - | few | TRBV5-1 | TGCGCCAGCAGCTGGGGAGGTTACGAGCAGTACTTC | CASSWGGYEQYF
TRBJ2-1 | TRBD1 | - | TRBV7-9 | TGTGCCAGCAGCCTCTGGGACAGGGATCGCGAGCAGTTCTTC | CASSLWDRDREQFF
TRBJ2-5 | TRBD2 | - | TRBV20-1 | TGCAGTGCTCGCAATGCCGGGACTAGCGGCCCGGCGGCCCAGTACTTC | CSARNAGTSGPAAQYF
TRBJ2-1 | - | many | TRBV9 | TGTGCCAGCAGCGTAGGGTGGGGGGCCTACAATGAGCAGTTCTTC | CASSVGWGAYNEQFF
TRBJ2-7 | - | many | TRBV10-3 | TGTGCCATCAGTCCGTCAGAGGGCCACTACGAGCAGTACTTC | CAISPSEGHYEQYF
TRBJ2-7 | TRBD2 | - | TRBV9 | TGTGCCAGCAGCGTAGATGGGACTAGCGGTTTCTACGAGCAGTACTTC | CASSVDGTSGFYEQYF
TRBJ1-3 | - | few | TRBV12-3/TRBV12-4 | TGTGCCAGCAGTTGGTCAGCCGGAAACACCATATATTTT | CASSWSAGNTIYF
TRBJ2-3 | TRBD2 | - | TRBV5-1 | TGCGCCAGCAGCTTGGTCGCTAGCGGGGGGATGGATACGCAGTATTTT | CASSLVASGGMDTQYF
TRBJ2-1 | - | many | TRBV7-3 | TGTGCCAGCAGCTTAGACCCCTTAGTAGGTGGAGGGCAGTTCTTC | CASSLDPLVGGGQFF
TRBJ2-3 | - | few | TRBV4-3 | TGCGCCAGCAGCCAAGATTTCGCTAGCAAAGATACGCAGTATTTT | CASSQDFASKDTQYF
TRBJ1-1 | - | few | TRBV14 | TGTGCCAGCAGCCAACTGGGGAACACTGAAGCTTTCTTT | CASSQLGNTEAFF
TRBJ2-7 | TRBD1 | few | TRBV10-3 | TGTGCCATCAGTGACCCGACAGGGGGCATATACGAGCAGTACTTC | CAISDPTGGIYEQYF
TRBJ2-1 | - | few | TRBV12-3/TRBV12-4 | TGTGCCAGCAGTTTAACGGGGGGCACCAATGAGCAGTTCTTC | CASSLTGGTNEQFF
TRBJ2-1 | TRBD2 | - | TRBV11-1 | TGTGCCAGCAGCTCCTCATTATACGGACTAGCGAGTTACAATGAGCAGTTCTTC | CASSSSLYGLASYNEQFF
TRBJ2-5 | - | many | TRBV3-1 | TGTGCCAGCAGCCAAGGGGGATACCAAGAGACCCAGTACTTC | CASSQGGYQETQYF
TRBJ2-1 | - | few | TRBV12-3/TRBV12-4 | TGTGCCAGCAGTTTACCGACAGGTTCCCCCAGCAATGAGCAGTTCTTC | CASSLPTGSPSNEQFF
TRBJ2-7 | TRBD1 | few | TRBV5-6 | TGTGCCAGCAGCCTTCCCCCCGGGACAGGGTCCCACGAGCAGTACTTC | CASSLPPGTGSHEQYF
TRBJ2-3 | TRBD1 | few | TRBV25-1 | TGTGCCAGCAGTCTCCAGGGGGTGCGCACAGATACGCAGTATTTT | CASSLQGVRTDTQYF
TRBJ2-5 | - | - | TRBV6-2/TRBV6-3 | TGTGCCAGCAACCTGAGGCAGCCACAAGAGACCCAGTACTTC | CASNLRQPQETQYF
TRBJ2-1 | - | many | TRBV29-1 | TGCAGCGTTGTCGTACTCTACAATGAGCAGTTCTTC | CSVVVLYNEQFF
TRBJ2-4 | - | - | TRBV29-1 | TGCAGCGTTGCCGGGTTGCGGGAGCTTAATGAGCAGGGGGCGAGGGCCAAAAACATTCAGTACTTC | CSVAGLRELNEQGARAKNIQYF
TRBJ2-7 | - | many | TRBV12-3/TRBV12-4 | TGTGCCAGCAGTTTATGGCGGCCCTACGAGCAGTACTTC | CASSLWRPYEQYF
TRBJ1-5 | - | - | TRBV4-1 | TGCGCCAGCAGCATGCAGAGTTATAGCAATCAGCCCCAGCATTTT | CASSMQSYSNQPQHF
TRBJ2-1 | - | few | TRBV20-1 | TGCAGTGCCTCCTTATACAATGAGCAGTTCTTC | CSASLYNEQFF
TRBJ1-5 | - | - | TRBV11-2 | TGTGCCAGCAGCTCGGGCGACAGTTTCAATCAGCCCCAGCATTTT | CASSSGDSFNQPQHF
TRBJ2-3 | TRBD1 | many | TRBV24-1 | TGTGCCACCAGTGTTGGGACAGGGGGCCACACAGATACGCAGTATTTT | CATSVGTGGHTDTQYF
TRBJ2-3 | - | - | TRBV6-2/TRBV6-3 | TGTGCCAGTTGCGGTAGTAGCACAGATACGCAGTATTTT | CASCGSSTDTQYF
TRBJ2-6 | - | - | TRBV12-3/TRBV12-4 | TGTGCCAGCAATACACTGTCTGGGGCCAACGTCCTGACTTTC | CASNTLSGANVLTF
TRBJ2-2 | TRBD2 | - | TRBV7-2 | TGTGCCAGCAGACGGACTAGCGGGAGAAACACCGGGGAGCTGTTTTTT | CASRRTSGRNTGELFF
TRBJ1-1 | - | - | TRBV28 | TGTGCCAGCACCCCAATTGTGGGGAACACTGAAGCTTTCTTT | CASTPIVGNTEAFF
TRBJ2-7 | TRBD1 | few | TRBV29-1 | TGCAGCGTTTTGCTTCCCGGACAGGGGGGCATCGAGCAGTACTTC | CSVLLPGQGGIEQYF
TRBJ2-3 | - | - | TRBV5-1 | TGCGCCAGCAGCTTGACTCCGTACACAGATACGCAGTATTTT | CASSLTPYTDTQYF
TRBJ1-2 | - | many | TRBV7-2 | TGTGCCAGCAGCTTAATCGGGGATGACTATGGCTACACCTTC | CASSLIGDDYGYTF
TRBJ2-7 | - | many | TRBV4-2 | TGTGCCAGCAGCCAAAGGACAGCAAGCTCCTACGAGCAGTACTTC | CASSQRTASSYEQYF
TRBJ2-7 | - | many | TRBV7-9 | TGTGCCAGCAGCTTAAAGGAATACGAGCAGTACTTC | CASSLKEYEQYF
TRBJ2-2 | TRBD1 | - | TRBV6-4 | TGTGCCAGCAGTCAGACGGACAGGGTGAACACCGGGGAGCTGTTTTTT | CASSQTDRVNTGELFF
TRBJ2-1 | - | many | TRBV24-1 | TGTGCCACCAGTGATTTTCCAGACTACAATGAGCAGTTCTTC | CATSDFPDYNEQFF
TRBJ2-3 | TRBD2 | few | TRBV5-1 | TGCGCCAGCAGCATCACCGGGACTAATGTGAGAACAGATACGCAGTATTTT | CASSITGTNVRTDTQYF